These 3 T cell receptor beta chains came from one sample sequenced in a study of blood T cell repertoires in COVID-19. The repertoire was sequenced with immunoSEQ multiplex PCR; TCRdb's copy has only in-frame clones and lacks some. The sample shows 200,000 or so clones, more than 70% of them seen only once. The sequenced material came from PBMCs or T cells enriched from blood (not recorded which). The receptors shown here come from a woman aged 35 to 49 with acute COVID-19.

This chain joins TRBV12-3 or TRBV12-4 and TRBJ1-4, with a tentative D call TRBD1 (5 bases). Trimming cost V 7 bases and J 11 bases, with 11 bases left between them. This CDR3 is 11 amino acids long. CDR3 protein: CASTRGVKLFF. The CDR3 nucleotides are TGTGCCAGCACCCGGGGGGTGAAACTGTTTTTT.

V usage is TRBV7-2 and J usage is TRBJ2-1; TRBD2 agrees at 9 bases. Looked up from germline, CDR1 is SGHTA and CDR2 is FQGNSA. This CDR3 spans 15 amino acids. J lost 2 bases, V lost 1 base, and 0 bases had no gene match. CDR3 in amino acids: CASSLGGGAYNEQFF. The CDR3 DNA sequence: TGTGCCAGCAGCTTAGGCGGGGGGGCCTACAATGAGCAGTTCTTC.

The gene calls are TRBV27 and TRBJ1-2; D is undetermined. The V end was cut by 1 base, the J end by 6 bases, with 24 bases between. The CDR3 consists of 18 residues. CDR1 MNHEY and CDR2 SMNVEV come from the germline V gene (reference sequence). The CDR3 is CASSLYMMKGRVSDGYTF. In nucleotides, the CDR3 is TGTGCCAGCAGTTTATACATGATGAAAGGGAGGGTTTCCGATGGCTACACCTTC.